This is a list of T cell receptor beta chains from one sample in a study of blood T cell repertoires in COVID-19. Clones were sequenced by immunoSEQ multiplex PCR, and TCRdb holds only the in-frame ones, with some missing. The repertoire holds about 99,000 clones, with 85% to 90% as singletons. The sample was peripheral blood. The receptors shown here come from a man aged 50 or older with COVID-19, enrolled during active disease. Each CDR3 is given with its conserved first and last residue. A D gene is named only where the DNA matches it firmly. Where a row states a size, it is once, few, many or the class of an expanded clone; other rows omit it.

TRBV19,-,-,TRBJ1-1,CASIGQTRWAFF,TGTGCCAGTATAGGACAGACAAGATGGGCTTTCTTT
TRBV7-9,TRBD1,-,TRBJ1-4,CASSLVGTGVEKLFF,TGTGCCAGCAGCTTAGTTGGGACAGGGGTTGAAAAACTGTTTTTT
TRBV14,-,-,TRBJ2-7,CASSQLDRPLGYEQYF,TGTGCCAGCAGCCAGCTAGACCGACCCCTAGGCTACGAGCAGTACTTC
TRBV15,-,-,TRBJ1-6,CATSTHAGGDSPLHF,TGTGCCACCAGCACCCACGCGGGGGGGGATTCACCCCTCCACTTT
TRBV29-1,TRBD1,-,TRBJ1-1,CSVAFGQANTEAFF,TGCAGCGTTGCTTTTGGACAGGCGAACACTGAAGCTTTCTTT
TRBV20-1,TRBD1,-,TRBJ1-6,CSASPGQESSPLHF,TGCAGTGCTAGTCCGGGACAGGAAAGTTCACCCCTCCACTTT
TRBV27,TRBD2,few,TRBJ2-3,CASNRAGGSTDTQYF,TGTGCCAGCAACCGCGCGGGGGGAAGCACAGATACGCAGTATTTT
TRBV18,-,-,TRBJ2-7,CASATAGTPYEQYF,TGTGCCAGCGCTACTGCCGGGACACCCTACGAGCAGTACTTC
TRBV5-1,-,-,TRBJ1-2,CASSLAGIDYGYTF,TGCGCCAGCAGCTTGGCCGGGATCGACTATGGCTACACCTTC
TRBV11-3,TRBD1,-,TRBJ2-7,CASSTANRGESYEQYF,TGTGCCAGCAGCACCGCTAACAGGGGAGAATCCTACGAGCAGTACTTC
TRBV4-3,TRBD1,-,TRBJ1-2,CASSQDRDRDYGYTF,TGCGCCAGCAGCCAAGATAGGGACAGAGACTATGGCTACACCTTC
TRBV27,-,-,TRBJ2-7,CASSLGGPYEQYF,TGTGCCAGCAGTTTAGGGGGCCCCTACGAGCAGTACTTC
TRBV18,-,once,TRBJ2-2,CASSPFETTNTGELFF,TGTGCCAGCTCACCTTTCGAGACAACGAACACCGGGGAGCTGTTTTTT
TRBV19,-,-,TRBJ1-5,CASSIPSGGGYQHF,TGTGCCAGTAGTATCCCGTCGGGGGGCGGTTACCAGCATTTT
TRBV12-3/TRBV12-4,TRBD1,-,TRBJ1-2,CASSSGQGGYTF,TGTGCCAGCAGTTCAGGACAGGGTGGCTACACCTTC
TRBV5-4,TRBD1,-,TRBJ1-4,CASSAPGQGNEKLFF,TGTGCCAGCAGCGCGCCGGGACAGGGGAATGAAAAACTGTTTTTT
TRBV10-1,-,few,TRBJ2-7,CASSRSSYEQYF,TGCGCCAGCAGTCGGAGCTCCTACGAGCAGTACTTC
TRBV7-9,-,-,TRBJ2-3,CASSLLASGTDTQYF,TGTGCCAGCAGCTTACTAGCGTCTGGCACAGATACGCAGTATTTT
TRBV3-1/TRBV3-2,TRBD1,-,TRBJ1-2,CASSQARYGTGTYGYTF,TGTGCCAGCAGCCAAGCCCGCTACGGGACAGGGACCTATGGCTACACCTTC